One and the same sample provided the 3 T cell receptor beta chains below, sequenced in a study of T cell responses to AZD1222 COVID-19 vaccine. Profiling relied on immunoSEQ multiplex PCR, and the TCRdb table lists in-frame clones only, not all of them. Of 130,000 to 150,000 clones in the sample, around 91% were seen once. This specimen was peripheral blood, taken on day 0 of AZD1222 vaccination. These receptors came from an adult in good health.

The V call is TRBV10-2, the J call TRBJ2-3; no firm D call. Trimming removed 5 bases from V and 3 bases from J, with 6 bases in between. Germline lookup yields CDR1 WSHSY and CDR2 SAAADI. The CDR3 length is 12 residues. The CDR3 region is CASSLTTDTQYF. In DNA, the CDR3 is TGCGCCAGCAGTTTAACAACAGATACGCAGTATTTT.

The chain is built from TRBV7-2 and TRBJ1-5; 11 bases fit TRBD1. J gave up 5 bases and V 0 bases, and 9 bases lay outside the gene matches. CDR1 SGHTA and CDR2 FQGNSA come from the germline V gene. This CDR3 has 18 residues. The CDR3 region is CASSLASGTGGRHQPQHF. CDR3 in DNA: TGTGCCAGCAGCTTAGCCTCCGGGACAGGGGGGAGGCATCAGCCCCAGCATTTT.

V gene TRBV10-3 combines with J gene TRBJ2-6; 7 bases match TRBD1. The ends lost 2 bases at V and 1 base at J; junction bases unmatched: 11. This CDR3 is 19 amino acids long. Germline V gene sequence: CDR1 ENHRY, CDR2 SYGVKD. The CDR3 sequence: CAISEPTGRTGSGANVLTF. The CDR3 coding sequence is TGTGCCATCAGTGAGCCGACAGGGCGGACGGGATCTGGGGCCAACGTCCTGACTTTC.